This is a list of T cell receptor beta chains from one sample in a study of lymphopenia after photon versus proton radiotherapy. Here immunoSEQ multiplex PCR was the method, and the copy in TCRdb shows in-frame clones only, minus some. The sample carries about 6,800 clones, around 92% recorded once. This specimen consisted of peripheral blood, obtained from a patient treated with photon-based radiotherapy. These receptor sequences come from a woman between 50 and 59 years old with cholangiocarcinoma. Both conserved end residues are part of each CDR3. D genes are given only for firm matches. Where a row states a size, it is once, few, many or the class of an expanded clone; other rows omit it.

CDR3nt,CDR3aa,v_gene,d_gene,j_gene,abundance
TGCGCCAGCAGCCAGGGCGCGGGACGCAATCAGCCCCAGCATTTT,CASSQGAGRNQPQHF,TRBV4-1,-,TRBJ1-5,-
TGTGCCACCTCTAGGGGTACTACTGGAAACACCATATATTTT,CATSRGTTGNTIYF,TRBV6-5,-,TRBJ1-3,-
TGTGCCAGCAGCTCCGGGAGCTATGGCTACACCTTC,CASSSGSYGYTF,TRBV7-9,-,TRBJ1-2,-
TGCGCCACCCCGGGGGTAATGAACACTGAAGCTTTCTTT,CATPGVMNTEAFF,TRBV10-1,-,TRBJ1-1,few
TGTGCCAGTAGTCCTACGGGGGCCAGGGGGCATGGCTACACCTTC,CASSPTGARGHGYTF,TRBV19,TRBD1,TRBJ1-2,once
TGTGCCAGCAGCCCTACGGGGGGGGCTCAGCCCCAGCATTTT,CASSPTGGAQPQHF,TRBV6-5,-,TRBJ1-5,-
TGCGCCAGCAGCCAGCGGACAGGGGGCGGGAACGGCTACACCTTC,CASSQRTGGGNGYTF,TRBV4-3,TRBD1,TRBJ1-2,-
TGTGCCAGCACCACGTCTGGGATCTACAATGAGCAGTTCTTC,CASTTSGIYNEQFF,TRBV11-2,-,TRBJ2-1,-
TGTGCCAGCAGCTTAGACAGGGCCTACATCACCGGGGAGCTGTTTTTT,CASSLDRAYITGELFF,TRBV7-2,-,TRBJ2-2,-
TGTGCCTGGAGTGTAGGGGCACCCCACTATAATTCACCCCTCCACTTT,CAWSVGAPHYNSPLHF,TRBV30,-,TRBJ1-6,-
TGTGCCTGCATAGATAGCAACACCGGGGAGCTGTTTTTT,CACIDSNTGELFF,TRBV2,-,TRBJ2-2,-
TGTGCCAGCAGTGGGGAAGCTAATGAAAAACTGTTTTTT,CASSGEANEKLFF,TRBV7-9,-,TRBJ1-4,-
TGTGCCAGCAGACGAGGGGGACCCAACACCGGGGAGCTGTTTTTT,CASRRGGPNTGELFF,TRBV28,-,TRBJ2-2,-
TGTGCCAGCAGCTTGCCAGGGGGGAGGCCGGTCAACTATGGCTACACCTTC,CASSLPGGRPVNYGYTF,TRBV5-4,TRBD1,TRBJ1-2,-
TGTGCCAGTAGTATACTTGGGTTCGGGGATGAAAAACTGTTTTTT,CASSILGFGDEKLFF,TRBV19,-,TRBJ1-4,-
TGCGCCAGCAGTGAACGGGGGAAGACCCAGCATTTT,CASSERGKTQHF,TRBV10-2,-,TRBJ1-5,-
TGTGCCAGCTCACCCCGGACAGGGGATGTGAATGGCTACACCTTC,CASSPRTGDVNGYTF,TRBV18,TRBD1,TRBJ1-2,-
TGCGCCAGCAGCCAAGATGACGTCTACAATGAGCAGTTCTTC,CASSQDDVYNEQFF,TRBV4-3,-,TRBJ2-1,-
TGTGCCTGGAGTGTGGTAGGGAACACTGAAGCTTTCTTT,CAWSVVGNTEAFF,TRBV30,-,TRBJ1-1,-
TGCGCCAGCAGTGATATGGCAGGGACAACCGAGCAGTACTTC,CASSDMAGTTEQYF,TRBV10-2,-,TRBJ2-7,once
TGTGCCAGCAGCCTGACTAGCGGGAAAGAGACCCAGTACTTC,CASSLTSGKETQYF,TRBV7-2,TRBD2,TRBJ2-5,-
TGCGCCAGCAGCTTGAGAGAGGCACTCACTGAAGCTTTCTTT,CASSLREALTEAFF,TRBV5-1,-,TRBJ1-1,-
TGTGCCAGCAGTATAGGGACAGACACAGATACGCAGTATTTT,CASSIGTDTDTQYF,TRBV2,TRBD1,TRBJ2-3,-
TGTGCCAGCAGTGCTCAACGGGTGTACGCGAACACTGAAGCTTTCTTT,CASSAQRVYANTEAFF,TRBV27,-,TRBJ1-1,-
TGTGCCAGCAGTGAAGGGAAGTACGAGCAGTACTTC,CASSEGKYEQYF,TRBV6-1,-,TRBJ2-7,-
TGTGCCAGCAACTCGGCGGGACAGGGACGTAGCGAGCAGTACTTC,CASNSAGQGRSEQYF,TRBV6-5,TRBD1,TRBJ2-7,-
TGTGCCAGCAGACCGTCGGAGGGAACGAATTCACCCCTCCACTTT,CASRPSEGTNSPLHF,TRBV28,-,TRBJ1-6,-
TGTGCCAGCAGCTTGACGAGCGGGGGTGCCGCAGATACGCAGTATTTT,CASSLTSGGAADTQYF,TRBV7-2,TRBD2,TRBJ2-3,-
TGTGCCAGCAGCTTGCGGGGGGCACTTGGCTACACCTTC,CASSLRGALGYTF,TRBV5-6,-,TRBJ1-2,-
TGTGCCAGCTCGAGGCGGACAGTCCGGGATGAAAAACTGTTTTTT,CASSRRTVRDEKLFF,TRBV18,-,TRBJ1-4,once
TGTGCCAGCAGCTTTGGCGCCTTGGGACGGCTTAATAGCAATCAGCCCCAGCATTTT,CASSFGALGRLNSNQPQHF,TRBV7-9,-,TRBJ1-5,-
TGTGCCAGCAGCCAAACCGGCGGAGGACGGGGGACCCAGTACTTC,CASSQTGGGRGTQYF,TRBV14,-,TRBJ2-5,-
TGTGCCAGCAGCGCGGACGGGGACGGTTCCTACGAGCAGTACTTC,CASSADGDGSYEQYF,TRBV2,-,TRBJ2-7,-